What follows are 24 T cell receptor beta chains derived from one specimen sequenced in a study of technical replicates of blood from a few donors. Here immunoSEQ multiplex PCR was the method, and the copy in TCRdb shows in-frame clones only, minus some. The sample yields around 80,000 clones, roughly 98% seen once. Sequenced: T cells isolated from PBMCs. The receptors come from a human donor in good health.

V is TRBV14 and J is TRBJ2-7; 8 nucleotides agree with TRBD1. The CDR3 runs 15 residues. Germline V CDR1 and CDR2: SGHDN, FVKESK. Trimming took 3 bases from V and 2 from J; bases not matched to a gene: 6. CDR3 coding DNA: TGTGCCAGCAGCCACTTCGGGACAGGCGCCTACGAGCAGTACTTC. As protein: CASSHFGTGAYEQYF.

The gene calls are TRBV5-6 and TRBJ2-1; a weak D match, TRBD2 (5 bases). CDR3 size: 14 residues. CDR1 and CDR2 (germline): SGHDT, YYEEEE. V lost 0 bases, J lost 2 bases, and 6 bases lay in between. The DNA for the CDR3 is TGTGCCAGCAGCTTGGTACTAGCCTACAATGAGCAGTTCTTC. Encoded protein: CASSLVLAYNEQFF.

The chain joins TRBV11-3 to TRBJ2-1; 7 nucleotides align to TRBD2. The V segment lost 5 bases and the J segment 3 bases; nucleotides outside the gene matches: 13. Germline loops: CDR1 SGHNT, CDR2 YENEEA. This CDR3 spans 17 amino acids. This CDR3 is CASSLRGGNSVYNEQFF. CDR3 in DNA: TGTGCCAGCAGCCTACGGGGAGGGAATAGCGTCTACAATGAGCAGTTCTTC. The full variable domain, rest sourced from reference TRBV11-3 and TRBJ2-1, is EAGVVQSPRYKIIEKKQPVAFWCNPISGHNTLYWYLQNLGQGPELLIRYENEEAVDDSQLPKDRFSAERLKGVDSTLKIQPAELGDSAVYLCASSLRGGNSVYNEQFFGPGTRLTVL.

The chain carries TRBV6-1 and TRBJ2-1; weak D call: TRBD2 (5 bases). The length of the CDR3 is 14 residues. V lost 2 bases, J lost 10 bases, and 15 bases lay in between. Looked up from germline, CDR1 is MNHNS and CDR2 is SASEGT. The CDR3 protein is CASSESPSSGEQFF. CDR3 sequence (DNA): TGTGCCAGCAGTGAATCTCCTAGCTCCGGAGAGCAGTTCTTC.

The CDR3 DNA reads TGTGCCAGCAGCAGCGGACAGGGACCTTCCTACGAGCAGTACTTC. It yields the protein CASSSGQGPSYEQYF. The rearrangement links TRBV7-8 to TRBJ2-7, with 8 nucleotides matching TRBD1. The CDR3 is 15 residues long. Germline assignment: CDR1 SGHVS and CDR2 FQNEAQ. The J segment lost 1 base and the V segment lost 5 bases, leaving 7 bases of the junction unmatched.

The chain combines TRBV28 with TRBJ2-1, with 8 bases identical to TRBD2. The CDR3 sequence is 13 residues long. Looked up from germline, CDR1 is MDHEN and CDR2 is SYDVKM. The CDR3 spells CVSGGAVGNEQFF. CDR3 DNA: TGTGTGTCGGGAGGGGCGGTAGGAAATGAGCAGTTCTTC. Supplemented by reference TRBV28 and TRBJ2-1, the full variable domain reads DVKVTQSSRYLVKRTGEKVFLECVQDMDHENMFWYRQDPGLGLRLIYFSYDVKMKEKGDIPEGYSVSREKKERFSLILESASTNQTSMYLCVSGGAVGNEQFFGPGTRLTVL.

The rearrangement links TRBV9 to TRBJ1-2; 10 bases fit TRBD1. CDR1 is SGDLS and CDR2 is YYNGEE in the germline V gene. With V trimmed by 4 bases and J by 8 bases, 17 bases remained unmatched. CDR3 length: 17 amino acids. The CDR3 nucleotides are TGTGCCAGCAGCCCAAGAGGGACAGGGGAAAGCTATGGCGGCTACACCTTC. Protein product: CASSPRGTGESYGGYTF. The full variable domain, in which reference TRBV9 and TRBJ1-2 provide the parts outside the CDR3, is DSGVTQTPKHLITATGQRVTLRCSPRSGDLSVYWYQQSLDQGLQFLIQYYNGEERAKGNILERFSAQQFPDLHSELNLSSLELGDSALYFCASSPRGTGESYGGYTFGSGTRLTVV.

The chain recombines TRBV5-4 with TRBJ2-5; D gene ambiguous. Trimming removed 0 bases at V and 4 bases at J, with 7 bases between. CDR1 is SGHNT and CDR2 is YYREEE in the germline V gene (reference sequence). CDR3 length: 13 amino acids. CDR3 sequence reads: CASSLAPPETQYF. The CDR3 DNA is TGTGCCAGCAGCTTGGCTCCCCCAGAGACCCAGTACTTC.

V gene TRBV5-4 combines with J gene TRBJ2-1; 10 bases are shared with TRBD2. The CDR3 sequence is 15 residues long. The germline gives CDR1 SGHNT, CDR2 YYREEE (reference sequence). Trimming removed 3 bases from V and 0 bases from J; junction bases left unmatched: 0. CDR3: CASSSSGGSYNEQFF. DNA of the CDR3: TGTGCCAGCAGCTCTAGCGGGGGCTCCTACAATGAGCAGTTCTTC.

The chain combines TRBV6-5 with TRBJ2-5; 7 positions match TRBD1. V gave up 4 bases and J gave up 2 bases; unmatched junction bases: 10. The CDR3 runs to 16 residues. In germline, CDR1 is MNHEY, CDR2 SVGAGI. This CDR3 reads CASSSSGTATQETQYF. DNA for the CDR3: TGTGCCAGCAGTTCTTCAGGGACAGCCACTCAAGAGACCCAGTACTTC.

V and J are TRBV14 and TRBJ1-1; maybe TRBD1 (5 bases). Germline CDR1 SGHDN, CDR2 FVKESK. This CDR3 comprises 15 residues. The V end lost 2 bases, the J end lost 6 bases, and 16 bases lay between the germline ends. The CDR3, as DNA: TGTGCCAGCAGCCAATATTCGATTCGGGGGGCTGAAGCTTTCTTT. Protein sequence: CASSQYSIRGAEAFF.

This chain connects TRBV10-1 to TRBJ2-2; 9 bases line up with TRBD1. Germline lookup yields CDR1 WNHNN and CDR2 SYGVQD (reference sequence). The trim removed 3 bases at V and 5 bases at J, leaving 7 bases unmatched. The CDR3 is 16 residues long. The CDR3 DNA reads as TGCGCCAGCAGTGAAGAAGGGACAGGGTTAACCGGGGAGCTGTTTTTT. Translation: CASSEEGTGLTGELFF.

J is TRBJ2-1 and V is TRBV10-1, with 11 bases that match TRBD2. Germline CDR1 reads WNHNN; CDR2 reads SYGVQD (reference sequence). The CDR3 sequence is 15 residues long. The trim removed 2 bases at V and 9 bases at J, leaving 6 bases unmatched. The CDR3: CASSEVGLAGGEQFF. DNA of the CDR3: TGCGCCAGCAGTGAGGTAGGGCTAGCGGGAGGTGAGCAGTTCTTC.

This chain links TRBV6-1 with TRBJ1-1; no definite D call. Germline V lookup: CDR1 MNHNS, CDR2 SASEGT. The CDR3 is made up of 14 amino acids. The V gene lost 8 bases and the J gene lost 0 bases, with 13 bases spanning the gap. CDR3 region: CASRGGQMNTEAFF. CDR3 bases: TGTGCCAGCCGTGGAGGGCAAATGAACACTGAAGCTTTCTTT.

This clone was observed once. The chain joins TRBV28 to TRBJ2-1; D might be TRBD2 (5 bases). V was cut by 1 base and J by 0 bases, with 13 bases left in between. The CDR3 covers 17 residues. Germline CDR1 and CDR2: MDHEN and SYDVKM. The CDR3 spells CASSLSVEGSSYNEQFF. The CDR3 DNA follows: TGTGCCAGCAGTTTATCGGTTGAGGGCAGCTCCTACAATGAGCAGTTCTTC. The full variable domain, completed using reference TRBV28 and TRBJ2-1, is DVKVTQSSRYLVKRTGEKVFLECVQDMDHENMFWYRQDPGLGLRLIYFSYDVKMKEKGDIPEGYSVSREKKERFSLILESASTNQTSMYLCASSLSVEGSSYNEQFFGPGTRLTVL.

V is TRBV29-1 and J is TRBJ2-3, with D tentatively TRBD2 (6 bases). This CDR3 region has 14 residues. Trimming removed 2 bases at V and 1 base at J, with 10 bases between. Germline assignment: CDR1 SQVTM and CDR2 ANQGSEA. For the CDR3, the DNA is TGCAGCGTTGAACGGGGGTTAGGCACAGATACGCAGTATTTT. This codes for CSVERGLGTDTQYF.

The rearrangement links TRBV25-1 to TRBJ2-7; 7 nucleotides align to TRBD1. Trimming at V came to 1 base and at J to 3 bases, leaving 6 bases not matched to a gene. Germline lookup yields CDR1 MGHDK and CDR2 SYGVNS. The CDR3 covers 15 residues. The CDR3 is CASSESGAGGYEQYF. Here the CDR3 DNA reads TGTGCCAGCAGTGAATCGGGTGCAGGGGGCTACGAGCAGTACTTC.

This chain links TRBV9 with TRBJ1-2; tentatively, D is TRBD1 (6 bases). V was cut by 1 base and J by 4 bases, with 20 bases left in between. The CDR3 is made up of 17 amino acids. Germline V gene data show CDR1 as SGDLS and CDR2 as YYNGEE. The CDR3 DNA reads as TGTGCCAGCAGCGTATCCCAGGGGAAACAGGGCATCTATGGCTACACCTTC. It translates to CASSVSQGKQGIYGYTF. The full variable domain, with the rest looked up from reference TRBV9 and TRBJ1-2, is DSGVTQTPKHLITATGQRVTLRCSPRSGDLSVYWYQQSLDQGLQFLIQYYNGEERAKGNILERFSAQQFPDLHSELNLSSLELGDSALYFCASSVSQGKQGIYGYTFGSGTRLTVV.

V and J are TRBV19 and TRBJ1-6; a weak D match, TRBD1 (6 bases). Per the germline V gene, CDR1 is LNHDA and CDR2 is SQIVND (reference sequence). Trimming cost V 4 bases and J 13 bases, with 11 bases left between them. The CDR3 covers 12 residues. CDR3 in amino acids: CASSNTGRPLHF. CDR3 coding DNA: TGTGCCAGTAGTAATACAGGGCGGCCCCTCCACTTT.

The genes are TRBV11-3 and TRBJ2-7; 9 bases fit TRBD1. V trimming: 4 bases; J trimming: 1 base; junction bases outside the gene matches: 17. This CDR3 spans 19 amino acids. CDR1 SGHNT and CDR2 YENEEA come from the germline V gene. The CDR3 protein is CASSYDPFLGQGTSYEQYF. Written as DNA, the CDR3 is TGTGCCAGCAGCTACGATCCTTTTCTGGGACAGGGTACGTCCTACGAGCAGTACTTC.

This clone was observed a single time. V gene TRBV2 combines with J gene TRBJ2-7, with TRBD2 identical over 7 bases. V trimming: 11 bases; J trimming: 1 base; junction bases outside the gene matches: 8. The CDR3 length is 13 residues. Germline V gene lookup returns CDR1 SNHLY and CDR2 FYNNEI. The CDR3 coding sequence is TGTGCCGGAACCGGGACTAAATCCTACGAGCAGTACTTC. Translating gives CAGTGTKSYEQYF.

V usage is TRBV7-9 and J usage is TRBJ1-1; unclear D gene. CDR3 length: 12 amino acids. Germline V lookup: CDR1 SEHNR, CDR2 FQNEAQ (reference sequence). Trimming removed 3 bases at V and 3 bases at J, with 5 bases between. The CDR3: CASSFSDTEAFF. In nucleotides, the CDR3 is TGTGCCAGCAGCTTTAGTGACACTGAAGCTTTCTTT.

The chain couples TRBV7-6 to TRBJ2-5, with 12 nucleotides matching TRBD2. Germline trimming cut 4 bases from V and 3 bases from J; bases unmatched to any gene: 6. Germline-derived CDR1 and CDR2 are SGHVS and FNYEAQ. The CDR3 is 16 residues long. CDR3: CASSSPSGGEEETQYF. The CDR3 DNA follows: TGTGCCAGCAGCTCGCCTAGCGGGGGGGAAGAAGAGACCCAGTACTTC.

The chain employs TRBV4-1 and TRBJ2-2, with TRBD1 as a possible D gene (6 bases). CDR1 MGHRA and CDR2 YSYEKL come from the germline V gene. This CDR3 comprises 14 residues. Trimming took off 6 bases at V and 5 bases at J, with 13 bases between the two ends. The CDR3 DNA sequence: TGCGCCAGCAGGAGCCAGGGGTTGACCGGGGAGCTGTTTTTT. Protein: CASRSQGLTGELFF.